These 15 T cell receptor beta chains came from one sample sequenced in a study of blood T cell repertoires in COVID-19. Profiling relied on immunoSEQ multiplex PCR, and the TCRdb table lists in-frame clones only, not all of them. The sample holds 250,000 to 300,000 clones, approximately 87% seen once. Source material: peripheral blood. The receptors originated from a man aged 55-75 years who had recovered from COVID-19.

V gene TRBV28 combines with J gene TRBJ1-4, with D possibly TRBD1 on 6 matching bases. V dropped 4 bases and J dropped 8 bases, with 14 bases sitting between them. The CDR3 runs to 14 residues. Germline CDR1 MDHEN, CDR2 SYDVKM. Here the CDR3 DNA reads TGTGCCAGCAGTTCGGGACACCCCGGGGAAAAACTGTTTTTT. Translated, it gives CASSSGHPGEKLFF.

This rearrangement joins TRBV7-2 to TRBJ2-5; 7 nucleotides match TRBD1. J gave up 5 bases and V 0 bases, and 6 bases lay outside the gene matches. The CDR3 runs 15 residues. Germline assignment: CDR1 SGHTA and CDR2 FQGNSA. The CDR3 loop reads CASSLAGQGVETQYF. CDR3 bases: TGTGCCAGCAGCTTAGCAGGGCAGGGGGTCGAGACCCAGTACTTC. Using reference TRBV7-2 and TRBJ2-5 for the parts outside the CDR3, the full variable domain is GAGVSQSPSNKVTEKGKDVELRCDPISGHTALYWYRQSLGQGLEFLIYFQGNSAPDKSGLPSDRFSAERTGGSVSTLTIQRTQQEDSAVYLCASSLAGQGVETQYFGPGTRLLVL.

As DNA, the CDR3 is TGTGCCAGCAGCGTAGCTTCCGGGGGAGATAACTATGGCTACACCTTC. Its protein is CASSVASGGDNYGYTF. This chain joins TRBV9 and TRBJ1-2; perhaps TRBD1 as D (5 bases). Trimming shortened V by 0 bases and J by 1 base, and 13 bases separated the two germline ends. The CDR3 contains 16 residues. The germline V gene has CDR1 SGDLS and CDR2 YYNGEE.

The genes are TRBV5-1 and TRBJ2-7, with 7 positions matching TRBD2. CDR1 and CDR2 (germline): SGHRS, YFSETQ. The CDR3 totals 16 residues. Trimming took 4 bases from V and 0 from J; bases not matched to a gene: 10. The chain's CDR3 is CASSGGVAAISYEQYF. The DNA of the CDR3 is TGCGCCAGCAGCGGGGGGGTAGCGGCGATCTCCTACGAGCAGTACTTC.

This clone was observed a few times. V is TRBV29-1 and J is TRBJ2-2; TRBD2 matches 7 bases. Germline V gene lookup returns CDR1 SQVTM and CDR2 ANQGSEA. The CDR3 has 15 residues. J lost 1 base, V lost 0 bases, and 2 bases had no gene match. CDR3 DNA: TGCAGCGTTGAAGAGGGAGGGTTGAACACCGGGGAGCTGTTTTTT. It specifies CSVEEGGLNTGELFF.

The V and J genes are TRBV7-3 and TRBJ1-1, with a tentative D call TRBD1 (5 bases). The CDR3 totals 16 residues. Germline V gives CDR1 SGHTA, CDR2 FQGTGA. The V gene lost 0 bases and the J gene lost 4 bases, with 15 bases spanning the gap. CDR3 in amino acids: CASSLTVITGGTEAFF. In nucleotides, the CDR3 is TGTGCCAGCAGCTTAACGGTTATTACGGGGGGCACTGAAGCTTTCTTT.

The genes are TRBV10-3 and TRBJ2-1; 15 nucleotides agree with TRBD2. J lost 8 bases, V lost 0 bases, and 11 bases had no gene match. This CDR3 contains 19 residues. Looked up from germline, CDR1 is ENHRY and CDR2 is SYGVKD. CDR3 protein: CAISESRTSGRALVDEQFF. The CDR3 DNA is TGTGCCATCAGTGAGTCGAGGACTAGCGGGAGGGCCCTCGTCGATGAGCAGTTCTTC.

The V and J genes are TRBV28 and TRBJ1-1, with TRBD1 identical over 9 bases. This CDR3 spans 16 amino acids. The ends lost 6 bases at V and 0 bases at J; junction bases unmatched: 8. The V gene's germline CDR1 is MDHEN and CDR2 SYDVKM. The CDR3 protein is CASRTGTGIMNTEAFF. In DNA form, the CDR3 reads TGTGCCAGCAGGACCGGGACAGGGATAATGAACACTGAAGCTTTCTTT. Complete variable domain (other parts from reference TRBV28 and TRBJ1-1): DVKVTQSSRYLVKRTGEKVFLECVQDMDHENMFWYRQDPGLGLRLIYFSYDVKMKEKGDIPEGYSVSREKKERFSLILESASTNQTSMYLCASRTGTGIMNTEAFFGQGTRLTVV.

J is TRBJ1-6 and V is TRBV5-6, with a tentative D call TRBD1 (6 bases). Germline CDR1 is SGHDT and CDR2 is YYEEEE. V lost 10 bases, J lost 0 bases, and 14 bases lay in between. The CDR3 is made up of 15 amino acids. This CDR3 is CAGKTGSSYNSPLHF. The CDR3 nucleotides are TGTGCCGGAAAAACAGGGAGCTCCTATAATTCACCCCTCCACTTT.

This clone has only a few counts. This sequence joins TRBV19 and TRBJ1-5; D gene unclear. Germline CDR1 reads LNHDA; CDR2 reads SQIVND (reference sequence). The CDR3 consists of 13 residues. The V end was cut by 6 bases, the J end by 1 base, with 7 bases between. This CDR3 reads CASRDLSNQPQHF. In nucleotides, the CDR3 is TGTGCCAGTAGAGACTTAAGCAATCAGCCCCAGCATTTT.

The genes are TRBV24-1 and TRBJ2-5; 8 nucleotides agree with TRBD1. This CDR3 is 16 amino acids long. Per germline, CDR1 KGHDR and CDR2 SFDVKD. Losses at the gene ends were 5 bases for V and 0 bases for J; bases not matched to a gene: 7. The CDR3 protein is CATSVAGQAYQETQYF. DNA of the CDR3: TGTGCCACCAGTGTGGCGGGACAGGCATACCAAGAGACCCAGTACTTC.

J is TRBJ2-7 and V is TRBV12-3 or TRBV12-4; possible D gene TRBD2, 6 bases. The CDR3 spans 13 residues. V was clipped by 7 bases and J by 3 bases, with 13 bases between them. For the CDR3, the DNA is TGTGCCAGCACCCGGGACTCATACTACGAGCAGTACTTC. It translates to CASTRDSYYEQYF.

CDR3 in DNA: TGTGCCAGTAGTTCAATTTTCGGGACAGGGGATTACGAGCAGTACTTC. It is translated as CASSSIFGTGDYEQYF. V and J are TRBV19 and TRBJ2-7, with 10 bases matching TRBD1. This CDR3 is built from 16 residues. From germline, CDR1 is LNHDA and CDR2 SQIVND (reference sequence). Unmatched junction bases numbered 11, after V lost 5 bases and J lost 4 bases.

The chain recombines TRBV7-2 with TRBJ2-7; D gene ambiguous. Germline V lookup: CDR1 SGHTA, CDR2 FQGNSA. Trimming cost V 4 bases and J 3 bases, with 4 bases left between them. The CDR3 runs to 11 residues. CDR3 loop: CASSSYYEQYF. The CDR3 DNA reads as TGTGCCAGCAGCTCGTACTACGAGCAGTACTTC.

The CDR3 DNA reads as TGCGCCAGCAGCGCTGGGACAGGGAAGGAGACCCAGTACTTC. Residues: CASSAGTGKETQYF. This chain links TRBV5-1 with TRBJ2-5; 9 nucleotides align to TRBD1. The CDR3 totals 14 residues. Germline values: CDR1 SGHRS, CDR2 YFSETQ. Trimming removed 4 bases from V and 5 bases from J; junction bases left unmatched: 6.